The 5 T cell receptor beta chains reported below all come from one sample, sequenced in a study of T-cell reconstitution after alpha-beta-depleted transplantation in children. During its preparation, the TCRbeta library received unique molecular identifiers. One entry per CDR3 protein results from TCRdb running MiXCR on the PCR reads. The sample lists roughly 500,000 distinct CDR3 sequences, 30% to 35% seen once, with 2% to 3% in the top ten. The input for sequencing was PBMCs from the stem cell graft donor, taken from the stem cell graft. The receptors shown here come from a human donor who donated a stem cell graft to a child with aplastic anemia.

The rearrangement links TRBV30 to TRBJ2-1; D not certain. The CDR3 runs 13 residues. The germline V gene encodes CDR1 GTSNPN and CDR2 SVGIG (reference sequence). Trimming removed 0 bases from V and 6 bases from J, with 9 bases in between. The CDR3 DNA reads TGTGCCTGGAGTGTTGAAACCCTCAATGAGCAGTTCTTC. It codes for CAWSVETLNEQFF.

The chain recombines TRBV2 with TRBJ2-5; possible D gene TRBD1, 5 bases. V was clipped by 6 bases and J by 1 base, with 12 bases between them. Germline CDR1 is SNHLY and CDR2 is FYNNEI. This CDR3 has 14 residues. This CDR3 reads CASRARQIQETQYF. CDR3 bases: TGTGCCAGCAGGGCCCGACAGATCCAAGAGACCCAGTACTTC.

V usage is TRBV2 and J usage is TRBJ1-1; D call uncertain. The CDR3 totals 14 residues. Germline loops: CDR1 SNHLY, CDR2 FYNNEI. Trimming took off 5 bases at V and 1 base at J, with 11 bases between the two ends. The CDR3 reads CASSLNGRNTEAFF. In DNA, the CDR3 is TGTGCCAGCAGTCTGAACGGAAGGAACACTGAAGCTTTCTTT. The full variable domain, in which reference TRBV2 and TRBJ1-1 provide the parts outside the CDR3, is EPEVTQTPSHQVTQMGQEVILRCVPISNHLYFYWYRQILGQKVEFLVSFYNNEISEKSEIFDDQFSVERPDGSNFTLKIRSTKLEDSAMYFCASSLNGRNTEAFFGQGTRLTVV.

The chain is built from TRBV7-9 and TRBJ1-6, with a possible D match to TRBD1 (5 bases). Trimming left V 3 bases short and J 10 bases short, with 16 bases between. There are 15 residues in the CDR3. Germline-derived CDR1 and CDR2 are SEHNR and FQNEAQ (reference sequence). This chain's CDR3 is CASSFSGTLESPLHF. Here the CDR3 DNA reads TGTGCCAGCAGCTTCTCCGGGACCCTTGAGTCACCCCTCCACTTT.

The chain recombines TRBV6-1 with TRBJ1-1; D is ambiguous. There are 15 residues in the CDR3. The V gene's germline CDR1 is MNHNS and CDR2 SASEGT. V lost 2 bases, J lost 5 bases, and 15 bases lay in between. The CDR3 spells CASSERPGEATEAFF. The CDR3 nucleotides are TGTGCCAGCAGTGAACGTCCTGGTGAGGCTACTGAAGCTTTCTTT.